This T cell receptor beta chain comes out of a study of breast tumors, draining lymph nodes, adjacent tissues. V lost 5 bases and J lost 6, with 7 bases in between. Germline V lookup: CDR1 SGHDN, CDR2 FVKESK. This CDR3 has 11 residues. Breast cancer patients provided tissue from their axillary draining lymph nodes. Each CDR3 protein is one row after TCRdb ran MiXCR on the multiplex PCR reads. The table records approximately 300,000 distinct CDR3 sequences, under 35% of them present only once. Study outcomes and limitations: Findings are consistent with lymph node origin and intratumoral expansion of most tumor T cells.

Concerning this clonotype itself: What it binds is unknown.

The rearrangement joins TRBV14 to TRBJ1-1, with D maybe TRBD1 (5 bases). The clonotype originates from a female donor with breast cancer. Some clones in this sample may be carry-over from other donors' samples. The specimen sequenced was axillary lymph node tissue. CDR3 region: CASSGGAEAFF. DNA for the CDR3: TGTGCCAGCAGCGGGGGGGCTGAAGCTTTCTTT.